This T cell receptor beta chain was found in a study of OX40 agonist ivuxolimab in advanced cancers. Remarks on this clone: The antigen remains unidentified.

V lost 1 base and J lost 0, with 13 bases in between. The germline gives CDR1 KGHSH, CDR2 LQKENI. The CDR3 is 17 residues long. General study results and limits: Relative to CD4+ cells, CD8+ T cells on average had more expanded clones.

Clones were sequenced by immunoSEQ multiplex PCR, and TCRdb holds only the in-frame ones, with some missing. The sample shows about 93,000 clones, under 95% of them seen only once. This sequence joins TRBV18 and TRBJ1-3, with D possibly matching TRBD1 (6 bases). The receptor was isolated from an adult with an advanced solid tumor such as melanoma, head and neck, liver or kidney cancer. This sample comprised CD4+ or CD8+ T cells sorted from blood, obtained in a trial of the OX40 agonist ivuxolimab. The CDR3 spells CASSPQEQGSSGNTIYF. In DNA form, the CDR3 reads TGTGCCAGCTCACCACAAGAACAGGGTTCCTCTGGAAACACCATATATTTT.